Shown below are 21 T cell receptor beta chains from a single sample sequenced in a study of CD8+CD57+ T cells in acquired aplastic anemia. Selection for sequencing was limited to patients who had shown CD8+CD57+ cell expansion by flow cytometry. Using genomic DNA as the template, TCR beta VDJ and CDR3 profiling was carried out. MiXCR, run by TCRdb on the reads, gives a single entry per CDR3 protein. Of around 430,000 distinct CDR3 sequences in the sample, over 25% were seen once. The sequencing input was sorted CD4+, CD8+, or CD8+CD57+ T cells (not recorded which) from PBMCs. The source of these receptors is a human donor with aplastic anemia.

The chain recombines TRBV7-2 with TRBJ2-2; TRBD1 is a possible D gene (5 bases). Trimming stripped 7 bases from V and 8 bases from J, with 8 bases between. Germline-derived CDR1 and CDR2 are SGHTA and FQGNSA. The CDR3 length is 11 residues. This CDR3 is CASTRTGELFF. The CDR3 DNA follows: TGTGCCAGCACCCGGACAGGGGAGCTGTTTTTT.

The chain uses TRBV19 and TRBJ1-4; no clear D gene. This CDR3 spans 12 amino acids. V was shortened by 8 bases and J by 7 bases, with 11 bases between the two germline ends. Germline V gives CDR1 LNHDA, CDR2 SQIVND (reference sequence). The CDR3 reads CASGQLGEKLFF. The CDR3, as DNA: TGTGCCAGTGGTCAGTTGGGTGAAAAACTGTTTTTT.

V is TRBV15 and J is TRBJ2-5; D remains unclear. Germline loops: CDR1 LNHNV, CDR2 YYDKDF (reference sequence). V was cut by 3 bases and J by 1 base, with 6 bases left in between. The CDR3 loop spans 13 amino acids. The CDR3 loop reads CATSRLLQETQYF. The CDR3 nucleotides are TGTGCCACCAGCAGGTTACTCCAAGAGACCCAGTACTTC.

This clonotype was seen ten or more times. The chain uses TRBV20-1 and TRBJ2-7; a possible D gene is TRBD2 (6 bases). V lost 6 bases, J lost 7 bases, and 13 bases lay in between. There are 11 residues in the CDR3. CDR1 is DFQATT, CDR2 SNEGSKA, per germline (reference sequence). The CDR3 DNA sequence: TGCAGTGCAACGACTAGGGATGAGCAGTACTTC. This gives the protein CSATTRDEQYF.

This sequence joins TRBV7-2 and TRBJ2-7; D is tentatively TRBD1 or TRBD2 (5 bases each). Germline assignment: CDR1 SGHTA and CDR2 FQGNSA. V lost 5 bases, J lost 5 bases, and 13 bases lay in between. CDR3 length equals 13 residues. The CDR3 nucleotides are TGTGCCAGCAGCCATCTTAGGGGACACGAGCAGTACTTC. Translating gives CASSHLRGHEQYF.

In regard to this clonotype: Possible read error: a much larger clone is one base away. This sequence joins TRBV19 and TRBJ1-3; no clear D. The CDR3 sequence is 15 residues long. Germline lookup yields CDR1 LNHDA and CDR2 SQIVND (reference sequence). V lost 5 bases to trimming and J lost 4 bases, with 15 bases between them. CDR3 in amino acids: CASSHTRSPGNTIYF. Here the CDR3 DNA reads TGTGCCAGTAGTCACACAAGGAGCCCCGGAAACACCATATATTTT.

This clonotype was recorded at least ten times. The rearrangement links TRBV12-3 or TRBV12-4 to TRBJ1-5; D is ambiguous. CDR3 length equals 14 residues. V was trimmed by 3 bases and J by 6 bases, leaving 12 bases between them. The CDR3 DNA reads TGTGCCAGCAGTTTTGAAGGTGGTCGTCAGCCCCAGCATTTT. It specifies CASSFEGGRQPQHF.

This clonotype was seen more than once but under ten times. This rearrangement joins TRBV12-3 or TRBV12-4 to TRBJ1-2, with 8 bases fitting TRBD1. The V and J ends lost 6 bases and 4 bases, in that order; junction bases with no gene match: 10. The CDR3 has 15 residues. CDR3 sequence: CASSRAGTGPYGYTF. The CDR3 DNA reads TGTGCCAGCAGCCGAGCGGGGACAGGTCCCTATGGCTACACCTTC.

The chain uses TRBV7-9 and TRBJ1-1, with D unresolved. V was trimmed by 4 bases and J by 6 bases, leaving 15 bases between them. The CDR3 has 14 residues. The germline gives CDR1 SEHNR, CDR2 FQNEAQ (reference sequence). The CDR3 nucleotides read TGTGCCAGCAGCTCTCCGTGGGTTGATTCTGAAGCTTTCTTT. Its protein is CASSSPWVDSEAFF.

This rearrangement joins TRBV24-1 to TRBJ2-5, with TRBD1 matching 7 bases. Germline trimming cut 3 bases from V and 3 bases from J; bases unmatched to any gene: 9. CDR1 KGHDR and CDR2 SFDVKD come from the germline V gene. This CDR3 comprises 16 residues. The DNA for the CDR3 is TGTGCCACCAGTGATGGATCCGACAGGGTGGAAGAGACCCAGTACTTC. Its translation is CATSDGSDRVEETQYF.

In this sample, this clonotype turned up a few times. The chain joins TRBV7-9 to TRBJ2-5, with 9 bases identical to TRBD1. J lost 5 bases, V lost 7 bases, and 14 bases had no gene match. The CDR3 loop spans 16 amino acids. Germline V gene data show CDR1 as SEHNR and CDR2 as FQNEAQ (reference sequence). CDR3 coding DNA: TGTGCCAGCACCTCCCTCCGGGACAGGGTAACCGAGACCCAGTACTTC. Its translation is CASTSLRDRVTETQYF.

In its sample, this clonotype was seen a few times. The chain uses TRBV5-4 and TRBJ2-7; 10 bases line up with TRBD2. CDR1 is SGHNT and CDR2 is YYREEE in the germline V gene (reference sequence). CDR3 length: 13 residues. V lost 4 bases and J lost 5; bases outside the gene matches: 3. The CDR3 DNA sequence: TGTGCCAGCAGCCCAGGGACTAGCGACGAGCAGTACTTC. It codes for CASSPGTSDEQYF. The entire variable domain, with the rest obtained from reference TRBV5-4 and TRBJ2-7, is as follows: ETGVTQSPTHLIKTRGQQVTLRCSSQSGHNTVSWYQQALGQGPQFIFQYYREEENGRGNFPPRFSGLQFPNYSSELNVNALELDDSALYLCASSPGTSDEQYFGPGTRLTVT.

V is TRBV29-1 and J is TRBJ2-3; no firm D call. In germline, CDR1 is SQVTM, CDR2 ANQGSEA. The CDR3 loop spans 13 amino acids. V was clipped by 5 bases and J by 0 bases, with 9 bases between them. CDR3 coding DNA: TGCAGCGTTCGGCACGGGAGCACAGATACGCAGTATTTT. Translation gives CSVRHGSTDTQYF.

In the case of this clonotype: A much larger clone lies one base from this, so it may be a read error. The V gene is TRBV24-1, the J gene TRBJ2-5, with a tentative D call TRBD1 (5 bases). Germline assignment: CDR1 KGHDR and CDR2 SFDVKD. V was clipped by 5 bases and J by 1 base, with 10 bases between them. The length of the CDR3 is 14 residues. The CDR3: CATSGVGPQETQYF. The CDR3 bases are TGTGCCACCAGTGGGGTGGGGCCCCAAGAGACCCAGTACTTC.

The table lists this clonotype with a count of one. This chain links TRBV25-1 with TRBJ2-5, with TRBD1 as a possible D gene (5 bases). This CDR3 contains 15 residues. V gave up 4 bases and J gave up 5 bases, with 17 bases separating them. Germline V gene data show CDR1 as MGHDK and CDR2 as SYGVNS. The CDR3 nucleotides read TGTGCCAGCAGTGCGTTCGAGACAGAAAGGGAGACCCAGTACTTC. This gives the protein CASSAFETERETQYF.

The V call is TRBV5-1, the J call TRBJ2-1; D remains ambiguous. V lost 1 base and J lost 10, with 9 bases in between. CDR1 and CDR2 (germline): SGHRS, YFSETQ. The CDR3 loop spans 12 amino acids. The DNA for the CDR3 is TGCGCCAGCAGCTTGTTAACAGAGGAGCAGTTCTTC. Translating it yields CASSLLTEEQFF. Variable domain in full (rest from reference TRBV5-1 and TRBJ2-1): KAGVTQTPRYLIKTRGQQVTLSCSPISGHRSVSWYQQTPGQGLQFLFEYFSETQRNKGNFPGRFSGRQFSNSRSEMNVSTLELGDSALYLCASSLLTEEQFFGPGTRLTVL.

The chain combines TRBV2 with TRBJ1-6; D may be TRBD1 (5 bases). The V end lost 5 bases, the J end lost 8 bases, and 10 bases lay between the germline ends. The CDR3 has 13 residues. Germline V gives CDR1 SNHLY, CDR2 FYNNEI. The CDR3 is CASSFRGDSPLHF. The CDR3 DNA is TGTGCCAGCAGTTTCCGGGGGGATTCACCCCTCCACTTT.

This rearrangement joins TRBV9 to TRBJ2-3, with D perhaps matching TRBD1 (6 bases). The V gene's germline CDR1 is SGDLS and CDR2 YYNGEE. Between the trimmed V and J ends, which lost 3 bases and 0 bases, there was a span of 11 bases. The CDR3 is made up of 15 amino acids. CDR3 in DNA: TGTGCCAGCAGCGCTACGGGACATAGCACAGATACGCAGTATTTT. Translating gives CASSATGHSTDTQYF.

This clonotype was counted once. The CDR3 spells CASSLSPGAVTDTQYF. Here the CDR3 DNA reads TGTGCCAGCAGTTTATCACCAGGGGCGGTCACAGATACGCAGTATTTT. The V gene is TRBV14, the J gene TRBJ2-3; D may be TRBD1 (6 bases). V was shortened by 6 bases and J by 2 bases, with 18 bases between the two germline ends. The CDR3 consists of 16 residues. Germline lookup yields CDR1 SGHDN and CDR2 FVKESK.

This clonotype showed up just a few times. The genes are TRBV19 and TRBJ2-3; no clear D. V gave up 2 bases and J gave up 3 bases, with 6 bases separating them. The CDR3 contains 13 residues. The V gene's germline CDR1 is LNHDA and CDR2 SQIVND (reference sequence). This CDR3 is CASSIRETDTQYF. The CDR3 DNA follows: TGTGCCAGTAGTATAAGGGAAACAGATACGCAGTATTTT. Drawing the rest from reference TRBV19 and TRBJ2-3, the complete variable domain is DGGITQSPKYLFRKEGQNVTLSCEQNLNHDAMYWYRQDPGQGLRLIYYSQIVNDFQKGDIAEGYSVSREKKESFPLTVTSAQKNPTAFYLCASSIRETDTQYFGPGTRLTVL.

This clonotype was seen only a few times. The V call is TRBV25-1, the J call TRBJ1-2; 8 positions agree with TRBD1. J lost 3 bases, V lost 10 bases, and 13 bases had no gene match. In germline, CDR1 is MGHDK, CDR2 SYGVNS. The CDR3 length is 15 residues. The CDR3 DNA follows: TGTGCCACCAGCAGGGACACGACAGGGGACTATGGCTACACCTTC. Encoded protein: CATSRDTTGDYGYTF.